This section outlines one T cell receptor beta chain sequence together with its context. This entry is derived from a study of blood T cell repertoires in COVID-19. Profiling relied on immunoSEQ multiplex PCR, and the TCRdb table lists in-frame clones only, not all of them. Of some 50,000 clones listed, over 80% were seen once; the top ten hold about 3%. The germline V gene encodes CDR1 SGHAT and CDR2 FQNNGV. The CDR3 extends over 13 amino acids. The source of this sequence is a human donor in a cohort sampled during active COVID-19. J is TRBJ1-1 and V is TRBV11-2, with D perhaps TRBD1 (5 bases). The specimen was peripheral blood. In DNA, the CDR3 is TGTGCTAGCGCAGGGTCCGTGAACACTGAAGCTTTCTTT. Its translation is CASAGSVNTEAFF. The whole variable domain, filled in from reference TRBV11-2 and TRBJ1-1, reads EAGVAQSPRYKIIEKRQSVAFWCNPISGHATLYWYQQILGQGPKLLIQFQNNGVVDDSQLPKDRFSAERLKGVDSTLKIQPAKLEDSAVYLCASAGSVNTEAFFGQGTRLTVV.